This entry lists 27 T cell receptor beta chains sequenced from one sample in a study of STAT5B mutations in CD4+ large granular lymphocyte leukemia (dated by TCRdb to between 2022 and 2023). Libraries came from the immunoSEQ multiplex PCR assay. As stored in TCRdb, this immuneACCESS dataset retains in-frame rearrangements with V and J assigned. A fraction of the clones does not appear; measured against another copy, unresolved V genes explain less than half of the discrepancy, and the remainder lacks a known reason. For this sample there are tens of thousands of clones; roughly four fifths appear just once. The top ten clones comprise approximately 0.4% of the sample. Input material: CD4+ T cells from blood buffy coats. The receptors were sampled from a human donor in good health.

This CDR3 reads CASSVAPGYNSPLHF. CDR3 coding DNA: TGTGCCAGCAGCGTAGCTCCAGGTTATAATTCACCCCTCCACTTT. The chain is built from TRBV9 and TRBJ1-6; D call uncertain. Germline-derived CDR1 and CDR2 are SGDLS and YYNGEE. This CDR3 is 15 amino acids long. V was cut by 0 bases and J by 4 bases, with 8 bases left in between.

V is TRBV6-5 and J is TRBJ1-2; possible D gene TRBD1, 5 bases. With 4 bases removed from V and 4 bases from J, the gap between germline ends came to 13 bases. Germline CDR1 MNHEY, CDR2 SVGAGI. The CDR3 consists of 14 residues. The CDR3 loop is CASSLVQRGYGYTF. In nucleotides, the CDR3 is TGTGCCAGCAGTTTGGTGCAGAGGGGCTATGGCTACACCTTC.

The rearrangement joins TRBV7-9 to TRBJ2-2, with D unresolved. The CDR3 consists of 11 residues. The germline gives CDR1 SEHNR, CDR2 FQNEAQ (reference sequence). V lost 7 bases and J lost 6, with 6 bases in between. In DNA form, the CDR3 reads TGTGCCAGCACCCTCGCCGGGGAGCTGTTTTTT. It is translated as CASTLAGELFF.

The genes are TRBV30 and TRBJ2-1; D gene ambiguous. The CDR3 is 12 amino acids. In germline, CDR1 is GTSNPN, CDR2 SVGIG (reference sequence). Trimming took off 4 bases at V and 7 bases at J, with 11 bases between the two ends. This CDR3 is CAWTPWWNEQFF. As DNA, the CDR3 is TGTGCCTGGACCCCGTGGTGGAATGAGCAGTTCTTC.

This clone was observed a few times. The chain joins TRBV5-1 to TRBJ1-2; tentatively, D is TRBD1 (5 bases). The germline CDR1 and CDR2 sequences are SGHRS and YFSETQ. Trimming left V 5 bases short and J 1 base short, with 12 bases between. The CDR3 loop spans 14 amino acids. The chain's CDR3 is CASSLIGDNYGYTF. CDR3 DNA sequence: TGCGCCAGCAGTCTTATAGGGGATAACTATGGCTACACCTTC.

The V and J genes are TRBV10-3 and TRBJ2-5; the D is unclear. Looked up from germline, CDR1 is ENHRY and CDR2 is SYGVKD. V lost 2 bases to trimming and J lost 4 bases, with 2 bases between them. The CDR3 consists of 11 residues. In DNA, the CDR3 is TGTGCCATCAGTGAGGGAGAGACCCAGTACTTC. Its translation is CAISEGETQYF.

The sample holds a few counts of this clone. The genes are TRBV11-2 and TRBJ2-7, with 13 bases lining up with TRBD2. Germline lookup yields CDR1 SGHAT and CDR2 FQNNGV. Trimming removed 5 bases from V and 4 bases from J; junction bases left unmatched: 11. This CDR3 contains 17 residues. The CDR3 coding sequence is TGTGCCAGCAGCCTAGGGTTTGGACTAGCGGGAGTATACGAGCAGTACTTC. Translated: CASSLGFGLAGVYEQYF.

This chain uses TRBV7-9 with TRBJ2-3, with TRBD2 identical over 7 bases. The CDR3 loop spans 14 amino acids. The J segment lost 5 bases and the V segment lost 2 bases, leaving 4 bases of the junction unmatched. CDR1 is SEHNR and CDR2 is FQNEAQ in the germline V gene (reference sequence). CDR3 DNA sequence: TGTGCCAGCAGCTTAAGCCTAGCGGTAGATACGCAGTATTTT. This sequence encodes CASSLSLAVDTQYF.

This clone has a single count. Here the CDR3 reads CASSPFIHSGNTIYF. CDR3 nucleotides: TGTGCCAGCAGTCCTTTTATACACTCTGGAAACACCATATATTTT. The chain uses TRBV6-5 and TRBJ1-3; no clear D. Germline values: CDR1 MNHEY, CDR2 SVGAGI. Trimming removed 5 bases at V and 0 bases at J, with 11 bases between. The CDR3 extends over 15 amino acids.

This chain uses TRBV7-9 with TRBJ2-7, with D perhaps being TRBD1 or TRBD2 (6 bases each). Trimming pared 0 bases from V and 0 bases from J, leaving 12 bases between. The germline CDR1 and CDR2 sequences are SEHNR and FQNEAQ (reference sequence). This CDR3 is built from 16 residues. The CDR3 nucleotides read TGTGCCAGCAGCTTAGCGGGGGGCCCAAACTCCTACGAGCAGTACTTC. As protein: CASSLAGGPNSYEQYF. The full variable domain, rest sourced from reference TRBV7-9 and TRBJ2-7, is DTGVSQNPRHKITKRGQNVTFRCDPISEHNRLYWYRQTLGQGPEFLTYFQNEAQLEKSRLLSDRFSAERPKGSFSTLEIQRTEQGDSAMYLCASSLAGGPNSYEQYFGPGTRLTVT.

The chain carries TRBV5-4 and TRBJ2-1; 9 nucleotides agree with TRBD2. CDR3 length: 15 residues. The V gene end was trimmed by 6 bases and the J gene end by 0 bases; junction bases not matched to a gene: 4. CDR1 and CDR2 from the germline V gene are SGHNT and YYREEE (reference sequence). In DNA form, the CDR3 reads TGTGCCAGCACCTTTAGCGGGGGCTCCTACAATGAGCAGTTCTTC. Encoded protein: CASTFSGGSYNEQFF.

The CDR3: CASSYITGPDTGELFF. As DNA, the CDR3 is TGCGCCAGCAGCTATATTACCGGACCAGACACCGGGGAGCTGTTTTTT. The chain has TRBV5-1 and TRBJ2-2; no clear D. CDR1 and CDR2 from the germline V gene are SGHRS and YFSETQ. CDR3 length: 16 residues. V lost 3 bases and J 3 bases, leaving 15 bases between the germline ends.

The rearrangement links TRBV2 to TRBJ2-1; perhaps TRBD2 as D (5 bases). V dropped 2 bases and J dropped 5 bases, with 16 bases sitting between them. Germline CDR1 and CDR2: SNHLY and FYNNEI. There are 16 residues in the CDR3. The CDR3 DNA reads TGTGCCAGCAGTGAAACTAACCCGACTACTAACAATGAGCAGTTCTTC. Amino acid sequence: CASSETNPTTNNEQFF.

This sequence joins TRBV18 and TRBJ2-5; TRBD1 aligns across 8 bases. The length of the CDR3 is 16 residues. Germline V CDR1 and CDR2: KGHSH, LQKENI. V lost 4 bases to trimming and J lost 1 base; unmatched junction nucleotides: 8. DNA for the CDR3: TGTGCCAGCTCACTTTACAGGGGGGATTTCCAAGAGACCCAGTACTTC. Translating it yields CASSLYRGDFQETQYF.

This clone was seen only once. Relative to the germline gene, one junction end is altered; a read error may explain this. This sequence joins TRBV19 and TRBJ1-1; TRBD1 matches 8 bases. The CDR3 covers 15 residues. Germline CDR1 is LNHDA and CDR2 is SQIVND (reference sequence). CDR3 coding DNA: TGTGCCAGTAGTCTAGAACAGGGGGATCACACTGAAGCTTTCTTT. Translating it yields CASSLEQGDHTEAFF.

The sample holds a few counts of this clone. This sequence joins TRBV27 and TRBJ2-7; D may be TRBD1 (6 bases). Germline assignment: CDR1 MNHEY and CDR2 SMNVEV (reference sequence). This CDR3 contains 12 residues. V was clipped by 3 bases and J by 7 bases, with 10 bases between them. The CDR3 DNA reads as TGTGCCAGCAGTTTTCTAGGGGGAGAGCAGTACTTC. This codes for CASSFLGGEQYF.

This chain connects TRBV2 to TRBJ1-1; the D is unclear. CDR1 and CDR2 (germline): SNHLY, FYNNEI. The CDR3 has 15 amino acids. V shed 3 bases and J shed 0 bases, with 11 bases lying between them. CDR3 sequence: CASSDDGTMNTEAFF. CDR3 coding DNA: TGTGCCAGCAGTGACGATGGTACCATGAACACTGAAGCTTTCTTT. The entire variable domain, with the rest obtained from reference TRBV2 and TRBJ1-1, is as follows: EPEVTQTPSHQVTQMGQEVILRCVPISNHLYFYWYRQILGQKVEFLVSFYNNEISEKSEIFDDQFSVERPDGSNFTLKIRSTKLEDSAMYFCASSDDGTMNTEAFFGQGTRLTVV.

CDR3 in DNA: TGTGCCAGCAGCTTGAGATCCGGGACTAGCGGGAGGGCCGAGACCCAGTACTTC. Translating it yields CASSLRSGTSGRAETQYF. The chain has TRBV7-8 and TRBJ2-5, with TRBD2 identical over 16 bases. CDR1 is SGHVS and CDR2 is FQNEAQ in the germline V gene. The CDR3 is 18 amino acids. J lost 5 bases, V lost 3 bases, and 9 bases had no gene match.

The V gene is TRBV13, the J gene TRBJ2-7, with TRBD1 matching over 10 bases. The length of the CDR3 is 15 residues. V was pared by 3 bases and J by 3 bases, with 5 bases of the junction left unmatched. CDR1 is PRHDT, CDR2 FYEKMQ, per germline (reference sequence). The CDR3 sequence is CASSLGDRGLYEQYF. CDR3 DNA sequence: TGTGCCAGCAGCTTGGGTGACAGGGGGCTCTACGAGCAGTACTTC.

This clone was recorded a few times. The V gene is TRBV27, the J gene TRBJ1-6, with D possibly matching TRBD1 (5 bases). From germline, CDR1 is MNHEY and CDR2 SMNVEV (reference sequence). The V end lost 3 bases, the J end lost 0 bases, and 6 bases lay between the germline ends. The CDR3 contains 15 residues. The CDR3 sequence: CASSLRGSYNSPLHF. CDR3 nucleotides: TGTGCCAGCAGTTTGAGGGGCTCCTATAATTCACCCCTCCACTTT.

The chain links TRBV6-5 to TRBJ2-5; weak D call: TRBD2 (5 bases). The CDR3 loop spans 15 amino acids. Germline V gene sequence: CDR1 MNHEY, CDR2 SVGAGI. With 0 bases removed from V and 1 base from J, the gap between germline ends came to 9 bases. The CDR3 loop reads CASSYSPGIQETQYF. The CDR3, as DNA: TGTGCCAGCAGTTACTCGCCGGGAATCCAAGAGACCCAGTACTTC.

The chain is built from TRBV7-8 and TRBJ1-6; D is undetermined. V lost 3 bases and J lost 9, with 12 bases in between. The germline V gene encodes CDR1 SGHVS and CDR2 FQNEAQ. The CDR3 covers 14 residues. The CDR3 sequence: CASSFRERSSPLHF. The CDR3, as DNA: TGTGCCAGCAGCTTCCGGGAGAGAAGTTCACCCCTCCACTTT.

V is TRBV19 and J is TRBJ2-3; TRBD2 matches at 8 bases. This CDR3 has 18 residues. Losses at the gene ends were 4 bases for V and 0 bases for J; bases not matched to a gene: 12. The V gene's germline CDR1 is LNHDA and CDR2 SQIVND (reference sequence). CDR3 loop: CASSKTNGASGSTDTQYF. The DNA of the CDR3 is TGTGCCAGTAGTAAGACTAACGGGGCTAGCGGGAGCACAGATACGCAGTATTTT.

The CDR3: CASSLEYEQYF. The DNA of the CDR3 is TGTGCCAGCAGCTTGGAATACGAGCAGTACTTC. The gene calls are TRBV5-5 and TRBJ2-7; no firm D call. Germline-derived CDR1 and CDR2 are SGHKS and YYEKEE (reference sequence). Trimming cost V 0 bases and J 4 bases, with 2 bases left between them. This CDR3 comprises 11 residues.

This clone was counted between two and nine times. The chain couples TRBV7-2 to TRBJ1-6; D is unclear. Germline CDR1 reads SGHTA; CDR2 reads FQGNSA. The ends were cut back, 1 base at V and 7 bases at J, with 14 bases in the middle. The CDR3 covers 16 residues. CDR3 protein: CASSLGGVRRNSPLHF. The CDR3 nucleotides read TGTGCCAGCAGCTTAGGAGGTGTCAGGAGGAATTCACCCCTCCACTTT.

V is TRBV2 and J is TRBJ1-5; 11 nucleotides line up with TRBD1. The CDR3 is 15 residues long. Germline CDR1 and CDR2: SNHLY and FYNNEI. V trimming: 4 bases; J trimming: 3 bases; junction bases outside the gene matches: 2. The CDR3 region is CASSGTGGSNQPQHF. CDR3 in DNA: TGTGCCAGCAGTGGGACAGGGGGCTCCAATCAGCCCCAGCATTTT. Variable domain in full (rest from reference TRBV2 and TRBJ1-5): EPEVTQTPSHQVTQMGQEVILRCVPISNHLYFYWYRQILGQKVEFLVSFYNNEISEKSEIFDDQFSVERPDGSNFTLKIRSTKLEDSAMYFCASSGTGGSNQPQHFGDGTRLSIL.

The V call is TRBV28, the J call TRBJ2-1; D remains unclear. Trimming stripped 5 bases from V and 5 bases from J, with 16 bases between. The CDR3 spans 15 residues. Per germline, CDR1 MDHEN and CDR2 SYDVKM. Here the CDR3 DNA reads TGTGCCAGCAGTCCCCGTGGTAGCTACCACAATGAGCAGTTCTTC. Its translation: CASSPRGSYHNEQFF. The full variable domain, in which reference TRBV28 and TRBJ2-1 provide the parts outside the CDR3, is DVKVTQSSRYLVKRTGEKVFLECVQDMDHENMFWYRQDPGLGLRLIYFSYDVKMKEKGDIPEGYSVSREKKERFSLILESASTNQTSMYLCASSPRGSYHNEQFFGPGTRLTVL.